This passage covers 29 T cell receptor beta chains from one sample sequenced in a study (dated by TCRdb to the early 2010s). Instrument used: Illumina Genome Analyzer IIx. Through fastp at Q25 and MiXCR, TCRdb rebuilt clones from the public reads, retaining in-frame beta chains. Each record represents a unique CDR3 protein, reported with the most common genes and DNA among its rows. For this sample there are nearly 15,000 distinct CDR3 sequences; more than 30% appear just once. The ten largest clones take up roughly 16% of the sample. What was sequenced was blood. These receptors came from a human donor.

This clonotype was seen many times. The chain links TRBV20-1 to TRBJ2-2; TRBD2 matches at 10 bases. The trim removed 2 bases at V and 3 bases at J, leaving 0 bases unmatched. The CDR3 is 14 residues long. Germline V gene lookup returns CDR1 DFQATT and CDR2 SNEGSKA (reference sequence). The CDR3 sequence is CSARLAGDTGELFF. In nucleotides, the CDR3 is TGCAGTGCTAGACTAGCGGGAGACACCGGGGAGCTGTTTTTT.

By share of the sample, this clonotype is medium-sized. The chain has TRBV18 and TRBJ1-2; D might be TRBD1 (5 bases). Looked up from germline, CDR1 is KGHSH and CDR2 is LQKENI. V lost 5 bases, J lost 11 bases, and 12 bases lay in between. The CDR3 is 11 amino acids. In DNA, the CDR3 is TGTGCCAGCTCAAACCAGGGCCCGTACACCTTC. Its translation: CASSNQGPYTF.

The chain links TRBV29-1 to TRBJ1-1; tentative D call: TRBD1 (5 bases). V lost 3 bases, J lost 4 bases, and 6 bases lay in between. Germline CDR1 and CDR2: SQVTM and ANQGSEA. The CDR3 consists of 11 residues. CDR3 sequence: CSVDRGTEAFF. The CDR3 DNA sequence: TGCAGCGTTGATAGGGGCACTGAAGCTTTCTTT.

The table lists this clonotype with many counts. Written as DNA, the CDR3 is TGCAGCGTTGCCCCGGACCCCCGGGGGAGTAAGGAAAACACTGAAGCTTTCTTT. Translation: CSVAPDPRGSKENTEAFF. This chain connects TRBV29-1 to TRBJ1-1; D might be TRBD1 (5 bases). This CDR3 is built from 18 residues. Trimming took 4 bases from V and 2 from J, leaving 26 bases between them. Germline V gene lookup returns CDR1 SQVTM and CDR2 ANQGSEA.

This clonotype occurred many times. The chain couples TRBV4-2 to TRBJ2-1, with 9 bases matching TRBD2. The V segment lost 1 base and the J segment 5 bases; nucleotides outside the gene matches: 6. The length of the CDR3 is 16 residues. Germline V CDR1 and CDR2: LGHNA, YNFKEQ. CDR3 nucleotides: TGTGCCAGCAGCCAAGCAGCGGGAGGTTCGGACAATGAGCAGTTCTTC. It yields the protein CASSQAAGGSDNEQFF.

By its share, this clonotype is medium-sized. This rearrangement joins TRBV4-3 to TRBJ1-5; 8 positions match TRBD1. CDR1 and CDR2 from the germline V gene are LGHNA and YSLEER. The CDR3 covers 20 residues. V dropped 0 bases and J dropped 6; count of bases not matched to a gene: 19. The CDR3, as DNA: TGCGCCAGCAGCCAAGATCCATCACAGGGAGCAGGGGGCTTGGGTCAGCCCCAGCATTTT. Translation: CASSQDPSQGAGGLGQPQHF.

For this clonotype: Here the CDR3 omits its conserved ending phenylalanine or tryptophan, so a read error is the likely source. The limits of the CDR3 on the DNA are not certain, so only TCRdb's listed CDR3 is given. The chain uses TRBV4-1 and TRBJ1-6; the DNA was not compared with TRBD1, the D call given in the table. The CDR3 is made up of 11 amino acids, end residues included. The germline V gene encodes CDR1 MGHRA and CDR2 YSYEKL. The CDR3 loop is CASSLFSGTHG.

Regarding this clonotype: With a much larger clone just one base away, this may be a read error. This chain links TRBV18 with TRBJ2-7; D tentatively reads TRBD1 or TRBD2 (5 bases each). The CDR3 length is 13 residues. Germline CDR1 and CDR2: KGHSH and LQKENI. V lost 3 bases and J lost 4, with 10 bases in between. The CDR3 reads CASSPGTAYEQYF. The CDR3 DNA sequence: TGTGCCAGCTCACCCGGGACGGCGTACGAGCAGTACTTC.

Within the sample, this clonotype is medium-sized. The chain's CDR3 is CASSLGASGEYEQYF. DNA of the CDR3: TGTGCCAGCAGCCTGGGGGCTAGCGGGGAGTACGAGCAGTACTTC. This sequence joins TRBV7-6 and TRBJ2-7; 9 nucleotides align to TRBD2. The ends lost 5 bases at V and 4 bases at J; junction bases unmatched: 9. This CDR3 is 15 amino acids long. Germline values: CDR1 SGHVS, CDR2 FNYEAQ.

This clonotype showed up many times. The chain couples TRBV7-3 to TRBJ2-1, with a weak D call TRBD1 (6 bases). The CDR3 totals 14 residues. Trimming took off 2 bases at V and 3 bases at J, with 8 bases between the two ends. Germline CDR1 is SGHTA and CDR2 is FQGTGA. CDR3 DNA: TGTGCCAGCAGCTTAGGACAGAACTACAATGAGCAGTTCTTC. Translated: CASSLGQNYNEQFF.

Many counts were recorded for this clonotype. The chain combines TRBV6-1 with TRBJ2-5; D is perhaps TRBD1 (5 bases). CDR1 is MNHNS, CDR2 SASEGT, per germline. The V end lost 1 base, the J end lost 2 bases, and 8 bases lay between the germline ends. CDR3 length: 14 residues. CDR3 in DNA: TGTGCCAGCAGTGAAGGGACATCTCAAGAGACCCAGTACTTC. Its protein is CASSEGTSQETQYF.

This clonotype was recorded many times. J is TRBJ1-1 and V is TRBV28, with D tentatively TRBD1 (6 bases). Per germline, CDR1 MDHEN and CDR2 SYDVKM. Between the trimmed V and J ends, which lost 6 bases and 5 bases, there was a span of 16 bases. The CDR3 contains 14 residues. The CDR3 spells CASSPYRGRTEAFF. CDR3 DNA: TGTGCCAGCAGCCCCTATAGGGGGAGAACTGAAGCTTTCTTT.

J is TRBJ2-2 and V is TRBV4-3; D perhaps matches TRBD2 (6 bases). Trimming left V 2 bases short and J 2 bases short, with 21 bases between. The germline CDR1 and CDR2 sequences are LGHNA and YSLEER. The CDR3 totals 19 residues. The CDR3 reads CASSQLPISGTYNTGELFF. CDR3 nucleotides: TGCGCCAGCAGCCAACTCCCCATATCCGGGACTTATAACACCGGGGAGCTGTTTTTT.

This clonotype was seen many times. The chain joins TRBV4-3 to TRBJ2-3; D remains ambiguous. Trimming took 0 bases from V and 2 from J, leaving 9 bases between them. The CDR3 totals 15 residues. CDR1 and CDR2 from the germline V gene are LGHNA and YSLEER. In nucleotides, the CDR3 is TGCGCCAGCAGCCAAGATCGACCTAACACAGATACGCAGTATTTT. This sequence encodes CASSQDRPNTDTQYF.

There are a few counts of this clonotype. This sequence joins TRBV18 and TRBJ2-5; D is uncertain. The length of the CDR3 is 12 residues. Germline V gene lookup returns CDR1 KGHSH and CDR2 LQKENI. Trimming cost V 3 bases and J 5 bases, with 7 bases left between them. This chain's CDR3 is CASSPAHETQYF. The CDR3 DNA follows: TGTGCCAGCTCACCCGCCCACGAGACCCAGTACTTC.

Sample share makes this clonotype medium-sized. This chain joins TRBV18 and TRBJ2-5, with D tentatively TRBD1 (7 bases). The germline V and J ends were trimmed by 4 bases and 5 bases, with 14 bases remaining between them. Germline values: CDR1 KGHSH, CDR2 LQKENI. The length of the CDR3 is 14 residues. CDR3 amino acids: CASSRQQGRETQYF. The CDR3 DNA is TGTGCCAGCTCACGACAACAGGGGAGGGAGACCCAGTACTTC.

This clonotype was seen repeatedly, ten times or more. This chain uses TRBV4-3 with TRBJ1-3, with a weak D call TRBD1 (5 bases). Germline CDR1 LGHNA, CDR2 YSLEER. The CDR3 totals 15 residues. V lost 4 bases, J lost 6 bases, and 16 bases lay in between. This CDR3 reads CASSPSGRRENTIYF. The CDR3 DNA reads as TGCGCCAGCAGCCCTTCAGGGAGAAGAGAAAACACCATATATTTT.

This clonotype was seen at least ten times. This chain's CDR3 is CASSQGRNEKLFF. The CDR3 DNA follows: TGTGCCAGCAGCCAAGGACGTAATGAAAAACTGTTTTTT. V and J are TRBV4-2 and TRBJ1-4; D unresolved. The V end lost 1 base, the J end lost 4 bases, and 4 bases lay between the germline ends. CDR1 is LGHNA and CDR2 is YNFKEQ in the germline V gene. The CDR3 consists of 13 residues.

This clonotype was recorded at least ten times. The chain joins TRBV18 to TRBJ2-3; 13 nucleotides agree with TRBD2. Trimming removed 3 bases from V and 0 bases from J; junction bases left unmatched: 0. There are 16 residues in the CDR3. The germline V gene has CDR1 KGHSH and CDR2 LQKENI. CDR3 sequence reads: CASSPGLAGSTDTQYF. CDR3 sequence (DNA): TGTGCCAGCTCACCGGGACTAGCGGGGAGCACAGATACGCAGTATTTT.

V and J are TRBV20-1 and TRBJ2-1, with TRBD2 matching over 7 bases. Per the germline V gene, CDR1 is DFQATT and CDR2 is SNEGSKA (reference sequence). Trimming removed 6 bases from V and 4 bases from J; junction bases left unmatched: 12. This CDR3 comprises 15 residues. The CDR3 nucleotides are TGCAGTGCCTGGAGTGGGCTAGCGGATTACAATGAGCAGTTCTTC. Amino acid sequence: CSAWSGLADYNEQFF.

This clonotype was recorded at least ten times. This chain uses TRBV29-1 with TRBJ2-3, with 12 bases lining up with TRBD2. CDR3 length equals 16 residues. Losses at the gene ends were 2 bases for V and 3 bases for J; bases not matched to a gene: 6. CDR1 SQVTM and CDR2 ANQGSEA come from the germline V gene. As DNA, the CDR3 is TGCAGCGTTGAACCGACTAGCGGGAGTGGGACAGATACGCAGTATTTT. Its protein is CSVEPTSGSGTDTQYF.

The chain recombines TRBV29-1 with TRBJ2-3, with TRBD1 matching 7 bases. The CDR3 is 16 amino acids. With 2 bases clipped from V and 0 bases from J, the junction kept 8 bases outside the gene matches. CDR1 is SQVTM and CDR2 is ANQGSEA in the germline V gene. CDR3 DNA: TGCAGCGTTGAACCGGGACAGTACCCAAGCACAGATACGCAGTATTTT. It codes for CSVEPGQYPSTDTQYF.

In DNA, the CDR3 is TGTGCCAGCGGGCAAGTGCGCAACACCGGGGAGCTGTTTTTT. Translating gives CASGQVRNTGELFF. V gene TRBV4-2 combines with J gene TRBJ2-2; no definite D call. The ends were cut back, 8 bases at V and 2 bases at J, with 12 bases in the middle. Germline V CDR1 and CDR2: LGHNA, YNFKEQ. The CDR3 contains 14 residues.

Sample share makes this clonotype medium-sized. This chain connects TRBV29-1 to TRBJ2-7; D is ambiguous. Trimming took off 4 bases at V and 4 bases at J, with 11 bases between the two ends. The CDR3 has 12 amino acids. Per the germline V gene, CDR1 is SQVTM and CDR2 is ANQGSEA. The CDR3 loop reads CSVGSSGYEQYF. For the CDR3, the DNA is TGCAGCGTTGGCTCTTCCGGGTACGAGCAGTACTTC.

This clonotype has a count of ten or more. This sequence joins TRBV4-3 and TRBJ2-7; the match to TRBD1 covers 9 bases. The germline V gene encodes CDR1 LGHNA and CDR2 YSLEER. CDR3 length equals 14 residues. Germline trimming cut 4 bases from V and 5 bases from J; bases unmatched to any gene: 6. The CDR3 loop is CASSLRDRDDEQYF. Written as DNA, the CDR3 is TGCGCCAGCAGCCTCCGGGACAGGGACGACGAGCAGTACTTC.

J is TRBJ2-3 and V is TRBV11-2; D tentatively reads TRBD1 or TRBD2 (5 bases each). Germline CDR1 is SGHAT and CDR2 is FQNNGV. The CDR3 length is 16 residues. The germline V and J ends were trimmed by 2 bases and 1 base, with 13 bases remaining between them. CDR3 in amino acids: CASSLRGRVGTDTQYF. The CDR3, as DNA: TGTGCCAGCAGCTTAAGGGGACGGGTGGGCACAGATACGCAGTATTTT. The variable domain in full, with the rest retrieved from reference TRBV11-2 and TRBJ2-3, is EAGVAQSPRYKIIEKRQSVAFWCNPISGHATLYWYQQILGQGPKLLIQFQNNGVVDDSQLPKDRFSAERLKGVDSTLKIQPAKLEDSAVYLCASSLRGRVGTDTQYFGPGTRLTVL.

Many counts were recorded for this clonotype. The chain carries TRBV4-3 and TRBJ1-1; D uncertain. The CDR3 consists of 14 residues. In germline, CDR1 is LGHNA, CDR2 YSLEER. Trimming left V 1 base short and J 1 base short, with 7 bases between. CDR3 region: CASSQGNENTEAFF. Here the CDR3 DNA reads TGCGCCAGCAGCCAAGGGAACGAGAACACTGAAGCTTTCTTT.

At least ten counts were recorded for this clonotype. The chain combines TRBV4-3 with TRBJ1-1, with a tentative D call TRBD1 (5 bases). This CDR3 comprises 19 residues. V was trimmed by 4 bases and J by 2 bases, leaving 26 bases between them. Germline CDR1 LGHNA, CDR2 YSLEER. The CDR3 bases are TGCGCCAGCAGCCCGTACCACCCAGGGATTCCCGAGACAAACACTGAAGCTTTCTTT. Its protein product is CASSPYHPGIPETNTEAFF.

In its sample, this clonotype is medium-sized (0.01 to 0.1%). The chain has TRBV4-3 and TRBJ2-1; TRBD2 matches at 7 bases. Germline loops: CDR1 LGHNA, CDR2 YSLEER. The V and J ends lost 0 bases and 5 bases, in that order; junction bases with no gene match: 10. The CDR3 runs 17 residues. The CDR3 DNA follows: TGCGCCAGCAGCCAAGATCGACTAGCTAAAGGGGACAATGAGCAGTTCTTC. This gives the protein CASSQDRLAKGDNEQFF.